This TCR beta chain was found in a study of blood T cell repertoires in COVID-19. Study information: Acute-phase and convalescent COVID-19 samples originated in the United States, Italy and Spain. PBMCs, B-cell-depleted T cells, or T cells provided the cDNA or gDNA that made up the material.

Authors' processing steps: Amplification of reference gene primers provided the estimated nucleated cell counts. Using immunoSEQ multiplex PCR, the repertoire was profiled, and TCRdb retains in-frame clones only, with some absent. Clone size and the V and J calls come from that table; the DNA yielded D and trimming. The data show under 200,000 clones, 87% seen once. The CDR3 loop spans 14 amino acids. V was cut by 5 bases and J by 4 bases, with 12 bases left in between. Looked up from germline, CDR1 is SGHTA and CDR2 is FQGNSA. The chain is built from TRBV7-2 and TRBJ2-1, with D uncertain. Sequencing was done on a sample of peripheral blood. The sequence came from a man aged 18 to 30 with active or convalescent COVID-19. The CDR3: CASSRQVSYNEQFF. The CDR3 nucleotides are TGTGCCAGCAGCCGCCAGGTAAGTTACAATGAGCAGTTCTTC.